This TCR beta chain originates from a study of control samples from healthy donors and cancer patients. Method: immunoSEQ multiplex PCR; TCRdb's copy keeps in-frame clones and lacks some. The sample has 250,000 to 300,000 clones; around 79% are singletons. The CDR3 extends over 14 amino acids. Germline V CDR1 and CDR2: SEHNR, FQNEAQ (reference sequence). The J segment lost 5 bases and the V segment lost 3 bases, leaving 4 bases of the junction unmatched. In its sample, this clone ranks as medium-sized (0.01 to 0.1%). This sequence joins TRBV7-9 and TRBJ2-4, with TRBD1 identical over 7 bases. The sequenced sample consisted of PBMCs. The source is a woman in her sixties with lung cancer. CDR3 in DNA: TGTGCCAGCAGCTTTGCTGGGACAGAAAACATTCAGTACTTC. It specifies CASSFAGTENIQYF. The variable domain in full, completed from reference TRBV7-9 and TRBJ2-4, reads DTGVSQNPRHKITKRGQNVTFRCDPISEHNRLYWYRQTLGQGPEFLTYFQNEAQLEKSRLLSDRFSAERPKGSFSTLEIQRTEQGDSAMYLCASSFAGTENIQYFGAGTRLSVL.